Below, one T cell receptor (beta chain) is given with its context. In its sample, this clonotype was seen a few times. The clone's antigen remains unknown. Per-nucleotide qualities are absent, and no much larger clonotype sits a single base away. Cut back by 4 bases and 2 bases, the V and J ends lie 15 bases apart. Sequences SGHRS (CDR1) and YFSETQ (CDR2) are obtained from the germline V gene. The cysteine opens and the phenylalanine closes a CDR3 of 15 amino acids. Only the CDR3 DNA is retained, 45 bases long and in frame from the first base. This entry is derived from a study of blood T cells in healthy people across ages (dated by TCRdb to the mid-2010s). Background for the entire study: Template switching captured roughly one uniquely barcoded TCR beta cDNA molecule per two T cells in model experiments. Four age groups were formed from the donors: young (average around 15 years), middle-aged (around 37), aged (under 70) and long-lived (less than 85). For two donors (one aged 18 to 29 and one aged 80 or older), the study analyzed two additional independent replicas of 1 million unique cDNA reads from the same blood draw. The study measured age-related changes in TCR beta repertoire diversity using deep sequencing normalized with unique cDNA molecular identifiers. To avoid experimental bias, donors of different ages were distributed randomly across sequencing lanes. Beyond this particular receptor, the publication reports: Since profiling was done on bulk unsorted PBMCs, naive and antigen-experienced compartments could not be conclusively compared. Observed TCR beta diversity per million T cells fell roughly linearly with age, and a significant reduction was already apparent by age around 39. Because donor CMV infection status was unknown, age-related changes in expanded clonotypes were potentially confounded. Total diversity estimates from one million sequenced T cells were considered lower bounds and underestimates. There was a strong correlation between observed TCR beta diversity and the percentage of naive T cells measured by flow cytometry. Compared with the aged group, more naive CD4+ T cells, fewer expanded clones and increased TCR diversity were shown by the long-lived group, suggesting age selection.

Libraries were built with 5' RACE. The sample was run on an Illumina HiSeq 2500. A second roughly 7 to 12 cycle PCR used a sample-barcoded 5' primer and a J-beta primer mix. A template-switch 5' adaptor carrying 12 random nucleotides introduced a unique molecular identifier onto each TCR beta cDNA molecule. Each sample yielded at least 2.5 million CDR3-containing paired-end reads. The Mint cDNA synthesis kit, primed by a TRBC-specific oligonucleotide, was used to synthesize first-strand cDNA from all RNA. Following uracil-DNA glycosylase treatment, all cDNA underwent a first 18-cycle PCR with the universal primers M1SS and BC2_uni_R. The authors' pipeline ran thus. For normalization, 1 million high-quality reads, each with a distinct molecular identifier, were randomly selected from each sample. Reads sharing molecular identifiers were discarded rather than binned into consensus sequences. MiTCR, run with a Q25 quality threshold and the strictest error-elimination algorithm, handled CDR3 identification, clonotype clustering and error correction. Lower-bound total TCR beta diversity was estimated with a nonparametric unseen species model using Euler transformation. The public reads were reanalyzed by TCRdb: fastp trimming at Q25, MiXCR alignment, in-frame beta chains only. Each CDR3 protein appears once, grouped with its most common genes and DNA. Clone size and V and J calls follow TCRdb, not the original study. The sample table records hundreds of thousands of distinct CDR3 sequences; 20% to 25% of these occur just once. The ten largest make up approximately 3.6% of the sample.

Donors were about 36 systemically healthy Caucasian individuals from Russia aged roughly 6 to 95 years. Around 10 milliliters of peripheral blood were collected from each donor into EDTA-treated Vacutainer tubes. Ficoll-Paque density-gradient centrifugation was used to isolate PBMCs, with at least 6.5 million per sample. Total RNA was extracted from PBMCs with Trizol reagent, with at least 5 micrograms obtained per sample. For every donor, flow cytometry on a PBMC aliquot measured the percentage of naive CD45RAhigh/CD27high T cells. The sample taken for sequencing was blood. The origin of this receptor is a man between 65 and 85 years old in good health. The chain joins TRBV5-1 to TRBJ2-5, with a tentative D gene TRBD1 over 6 matching bases. The CDR3 region reads CASSPGQNGQETQYF. The DNA reads TGCGCCAGCAGCCCCGGACAGAACGGACAAGAGACCCAGTACTTC.